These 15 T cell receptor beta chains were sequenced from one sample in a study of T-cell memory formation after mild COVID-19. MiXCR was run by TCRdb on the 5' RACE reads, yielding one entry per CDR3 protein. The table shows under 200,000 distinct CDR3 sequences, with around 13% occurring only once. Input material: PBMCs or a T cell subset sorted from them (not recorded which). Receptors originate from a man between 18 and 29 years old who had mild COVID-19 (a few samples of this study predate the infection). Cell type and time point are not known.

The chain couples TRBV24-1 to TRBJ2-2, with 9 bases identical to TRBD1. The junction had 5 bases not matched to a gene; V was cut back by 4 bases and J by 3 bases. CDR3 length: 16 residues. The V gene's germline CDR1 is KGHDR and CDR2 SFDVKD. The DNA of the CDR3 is TGTGCCACCAGTGACCCGGGACAGGGTGACACCGGGGAGCTGTTTTTT. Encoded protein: CATSDPGQGDTGELFF.

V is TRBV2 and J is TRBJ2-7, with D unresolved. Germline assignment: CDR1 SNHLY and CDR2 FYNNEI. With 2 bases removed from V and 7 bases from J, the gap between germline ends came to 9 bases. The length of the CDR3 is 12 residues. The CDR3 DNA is TGTGCCAGCAGTGAAATTAGGGTAGAGCAGTACTTC. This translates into CASSEIRVEQYF.

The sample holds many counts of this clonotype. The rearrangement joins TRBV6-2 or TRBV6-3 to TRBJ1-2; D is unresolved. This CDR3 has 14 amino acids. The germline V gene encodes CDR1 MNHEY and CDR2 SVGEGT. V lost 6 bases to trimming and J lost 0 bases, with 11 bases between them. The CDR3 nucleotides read TGTGCCAGCAGCCCACCTTATACTAACTATGGCTACACCTTC. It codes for CASSPPYTNYGYTF.

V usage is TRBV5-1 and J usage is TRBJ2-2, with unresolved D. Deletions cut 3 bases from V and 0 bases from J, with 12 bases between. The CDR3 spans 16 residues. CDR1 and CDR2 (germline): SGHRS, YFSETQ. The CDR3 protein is CASSSSGRANTGELFF. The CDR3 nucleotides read TGCGCCAGCAGCTCTTCTGGAAGGGCGAACACCGGGGAGCTGTTTTTT.

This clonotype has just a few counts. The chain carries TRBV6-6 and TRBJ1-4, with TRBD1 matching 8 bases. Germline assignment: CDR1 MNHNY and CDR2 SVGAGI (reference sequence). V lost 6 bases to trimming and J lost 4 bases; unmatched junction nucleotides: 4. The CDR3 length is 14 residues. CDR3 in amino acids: CASSLTGDNEKLFF. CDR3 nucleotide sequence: TGTGCCAGCAGCTTGACAGGGGATAATGAAAAACTGTTTTTT.

Here the CDR3 reads CSAGQGAGANVLTF. CDR3 nucleotide sequence: TGCAGTGCGGGGCAGGGGGCTGGGGCCAACGTCCTGACTTTC. The V gene is TRBV20-1, the J gene TRBJ2-6; 7 bases are shared with TRBD1. The V segment lost 6 bases and the J segment 2 bases; nucleotides outside the gene matches: 4. The CDR3 length is 14 residues. Germline CDR1 DFQATT, CDR2 SNEGSKA (reference sequence).

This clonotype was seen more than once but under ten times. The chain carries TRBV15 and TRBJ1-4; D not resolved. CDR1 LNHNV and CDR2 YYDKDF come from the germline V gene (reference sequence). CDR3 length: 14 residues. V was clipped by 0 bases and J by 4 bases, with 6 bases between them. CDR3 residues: CATSREARNEKLFF. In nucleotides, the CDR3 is TGTGCCACCAGCAGAGAAGCACGTAATGAAAAACTGTTTTTT.

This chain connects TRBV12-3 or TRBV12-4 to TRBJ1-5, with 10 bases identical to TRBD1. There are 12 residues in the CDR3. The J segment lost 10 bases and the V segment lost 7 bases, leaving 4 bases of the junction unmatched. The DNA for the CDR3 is TGTGCCAGCAACCGACAGGGGGCCCCCCAGCATTTT. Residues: CASNRQGAPQHF.

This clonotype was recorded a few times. The CDR3 reads CSFMPLNGQETQYF. CDR3 DNA sequence: TGCAGCTTCATGCCCCTAAATGGGCAAGAGACCCAGTACTTC. The chain recombines TRBV29-1 with TRBJ2-5; no clear D gene. This CDR3 has 14 amino acids. The V gene lost 8 bases and the J gene lost 2 bases, with 18 bases spanning the gap. Germline loops: CDR1 SQVTM, CDR2 ANQGSEA.

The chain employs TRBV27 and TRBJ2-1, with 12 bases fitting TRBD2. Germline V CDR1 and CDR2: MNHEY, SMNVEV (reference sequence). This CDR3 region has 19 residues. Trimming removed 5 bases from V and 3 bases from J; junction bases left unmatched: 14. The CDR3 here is CASSLRLAGALGGYNEQFF. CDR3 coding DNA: TGTGCCAGCAGTCTGCGACTAGCGGGGGCCCTGGGGGGCTACAATGAGCAGTTCTTC.

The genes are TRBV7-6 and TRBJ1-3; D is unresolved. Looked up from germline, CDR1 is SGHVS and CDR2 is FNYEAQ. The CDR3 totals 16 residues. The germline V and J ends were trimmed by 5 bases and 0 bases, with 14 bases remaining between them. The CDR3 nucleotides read TGTGCCAGCAGCGCGAGATTGGACCGCTCTGGAAACACCATATATTTT. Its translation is CASSARLDRSGNTIYF.

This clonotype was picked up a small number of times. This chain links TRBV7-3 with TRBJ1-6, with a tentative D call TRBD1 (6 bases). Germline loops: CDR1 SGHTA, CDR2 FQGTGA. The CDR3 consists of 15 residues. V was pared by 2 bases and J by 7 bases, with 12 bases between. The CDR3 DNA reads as TGTGCCAGCAGCTTAGGACAGACCCAAAATTCACCCCTCCACTTT. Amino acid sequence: CASSLGQTQNSPLHF.

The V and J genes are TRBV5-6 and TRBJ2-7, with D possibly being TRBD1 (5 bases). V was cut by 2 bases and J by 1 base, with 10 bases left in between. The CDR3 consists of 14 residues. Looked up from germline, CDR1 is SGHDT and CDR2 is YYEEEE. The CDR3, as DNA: TGTGCCAGCAGCTTACTGACAGCATCCTACGAGCAGTACTTC. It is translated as CASSLLTASYEQYF.

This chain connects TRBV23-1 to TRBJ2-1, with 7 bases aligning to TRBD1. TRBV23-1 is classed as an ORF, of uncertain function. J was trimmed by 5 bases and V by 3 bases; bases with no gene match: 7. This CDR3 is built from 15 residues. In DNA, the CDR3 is TGCGCCAGCAGTCAGCCGACAGGGAACAACAATGAGCAGTTCTTC. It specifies CASSQPTGNNNEQFF.

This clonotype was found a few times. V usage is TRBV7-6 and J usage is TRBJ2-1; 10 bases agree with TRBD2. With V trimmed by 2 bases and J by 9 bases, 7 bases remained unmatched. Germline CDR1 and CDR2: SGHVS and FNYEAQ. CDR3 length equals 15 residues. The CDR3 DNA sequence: TGTGCCAGCAGCTTAAGCGGGGGGGCCATGGGTGAGCAGTTCTTC. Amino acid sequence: CASSLSGGAMGEQFF.